This T cell receptor beta chain was captured in a study of OX40 agonist ivuxolimab in advanced cancers. Overall study context: Every 2 weeks, patients got intravenous ivuxolimab at one of six dose levels (0.01-10 mg/kg). Study outcomes and limitations: Some nonresponders also had low normalized T-cell clonal expansion.

CDR1 and CDR2 (germline): MNHEY, SVGAGI. This CDR3 is 13 amino acids long. Trimming at V came to 6 bases and at J to 4 bases, leaving 4 bases not matched to a gene. Some clones are missing from TCRdb's copy, which holds only in-frame ones; the method was immunoSEQ multiplex PCR. This table has 90,000 or so clones, around 91% appearing once. About this clone itself: Its antigen remains unidentified.

This clonotype was sampled from an adult with an advanced solid tumor such as melanoma, head and neck, liver or kidney cancer. Sequencing was performed on CD4+ or CD8+ T cells sorted from blood, taken in a trial of the OX40 agonist ivuxolimab. The chain joins TRBV6-5 to TRBJ1-2, with 8 bases aligning to TRBD1. The CDR3 DNA reads TGTGCCAGCAGACCGGGACAGGCCTATGGCTACACCTTC. Its protein product is CASRPGQAYGYTF.